Listed here are 13 T cell receptor beta chains from one sample, sequenced in a study of long-term antiretroviral therapy in people with HIV. At survey level, the immunoSEQ assay was run in its v3.0 version. Sequencing used immunoSEQ multiplex PCR; TCRdb keeps in-frame clones, though not all of them. The sample gives 15,000 to 20,000 clones, roughly 79% of which show up once; about 10% is in the top ten. The sample was unsorted PBMCs, taken 2.3 years after starting antiretroviral therapy. The source of these receptors is a woman aged 40-49 years with HIV.

The genes are TRBV7-9 and TRBJ2-3; 12 nucleotides match TRBD1. This CDR3 is built from 17 residues. Per the germline V gene, CDR1 is SEHNR and CDR2 is FQNEAQ (reference sequence). V was pared by 2 bases and J by 4 bases, with 7 bases of the junction left unmatched. CDR3 residues: CASSLITGTGGSDTQYF. As DNA, the CDR3 is TGTGCCAGCAGCTTAATCACCGGGACAGGGGGCTCAGATACGCAGTATTTT.

The chain employs TRBV4-1 and TRBJ1-2; 8 positions match TRBD1. Germline trimming cut 0 bases from V and 0 bases from J; bases unmatched to any gene: 6. Germline CDR1 is MGHRA and CDR2 is YSYEKL. The CDR3 length is 17 residues. The CDR3 protein is CASSQDPGTGTNYGYTF. In nucleotides, the CDR3 is TGCGCCAGCAGCCAAGACCCTGGGACAGGAACTAACTATGGCTACACCTTC.

The chain joins TRBV27 to TRBJ2-1, with D perhaps TRBD1 (5 bases). The length of the CDR3 is 17 residues. Trimming left V 1 base short and J 5 bases short, with 18 bases between. Germline lookup yields CDR1 MNHEY and CDR2 SMNVEV (reference sequence). This CDR3 is CASSLYSPRRADNEQFF. The CDR3 DNA reads as TGTGCCAGCAGTTTATACTCCCCTCGCAGGGCAGACAATGAGCAGTTCTTC.

The chain joins TRBV6-1 to TRBJ1-5, with D unresolved. CDR3 size: 13 residues. V dropped 10 bases and J dropped 4 bases, with 14 bases sitting between them. Per the germline V gene, CDR1 is MNHNS and CDR2 is SASEGT. As DNA, the CDR3 is TGTGCCACATCGGTGGTGAGTAATCAGCCCCAGCATTTT. It yields the protein CATSVVSNQPQHF.

The chain joins TRBV7-6 to TRBJ2-7; 7 bases align to TRBD1. Germline V gene sequence: CDR1 SGHVS, CDR2 FNYEAQ. This CDR3 has 12 amino acids. The V segment lost 5 bases and the J segment 6 bases; nucleotides outside the gene matches: 4. CDR3 nucleotides: TGTGCCAGCAGCCCCACAGGGGCCGAGCAGTACTTC. Residues: CASSPTGAEQYF.

V usage is TRBV7-9 and J usage is TRBJ1-1, with 8 bases identical to TRBD1. CDR1 is SEHNR, CDR2 FQNEAQ, per germline (reference sequence). The CDR3 contains 19 residues. The V segment lost 5 bases and the J segment 1 base; nucleotides outside the gene matches: 18. In DNA form, the CDR3 reads TGTGCCAGCAGCCCAAATTTCGTCAGACAGGGGCCACGGAACACTGAAGCTTTCTTT. This sequence encodes CASSPNFVRQGPRNTEAFF.

This chain uses TRBV7-2 with TRBJ1-3; a possible D gene is TRBD1 (6 bases). The CDR3 is made up of 12 amino acids. Germline V gene lookup returns CDR1 SGHTA and CDR2 FQGNSA. The V end was cut by 5 bases, the J end by 5 bases, with 7 bases between. CDR3 DNA sequence: TGTGCCAGCAGCGGGGGGCGAAACACCATATATTTT. Its protein product is CASSGGRNTIYF.

This clone was seen only once. The gene calls are TRBV6-1 and TRBJ1-4; D not certain. The CDR3 consists of 15 residues. The germline CDR1 and CDR2 sequences are MNHNS and SASEGT. With 3 bases removed from V and 8 bases from J, the gap between germline ends came to 16 bases. This CDR3 reads CASSERSGVWEKLFF. CDR3 in DNA: TGTGCCAGCAGTGAGAGGTCCGGGGTTTGGGAAAAACTGTTTTTT.

The chain employs TRBV11-3 and TRBJ2-2; D perhaps matches TRBD1 (6 bases). This CDR3 has 14 residues. The germline V gene encodes CDR1 SGHNT and CDR2 YENEEA. The V end was cut by 4 bases, the J end by 0 bases, with 6 bases between. The CDR3 here is CASSWTANTGELFF. The CDR3 DNA reads as TGTGCCAGCAGCTGGACAGCGAACACCGGGGAGCTGTTTTTT.

This clone was counted a single time. This sequence joins TRBV27 and TRBJ1-4; no definite D call. Trimming took 6 bases from V and 1 from J, leaving 12 bases between them. The CDR3 spans 15 residues. Germline CDR1 MNHEY, CDR2 SMNVEV (reference sequence). The DNA for the CDR3 is TGTGCCAGCAGCCTTACAGAGGGAACTAATGAAAAACTGTTTTTT. Its translation is CASSLTEGTNEKLFF.

V is TRBV19 and J is TRBJ2-5; 12 bases are shared with TRBD2. The end of the DNA fits TRBJ2-7 better, so the J call may be wrong. Looked up from germline, CDR1 is LNHDA and CDR2 is SQIVND (reference sequence). The CDR3 spans 15 residues. The CDR3 loop reads CASSMLAGGTYEQYF. The CDR3 DNA reads TGTGCCAGTAGTATGCTAGCGGGAGGGACCTACGAGCAGTACTTC.

The V and J genes are TRBV4-2 and TRBJ2-7; TRBD2 matches at 8 bases. Germline assignment: CDR1 LGHNA and CDR2 YNFKEQ. CDR3 length: 16 amino acids. V was pared by 0 bases and J by 0 bases, with 4 bases of the junction left unmatched. The CDR3 reads CASSQELAATSYEQYF. Written as DNA, the CDR3 is TGTGCCAGCAGCCAAGAACTAGCGGCAACCTCCTACGAGCAGTACTTC.

The V gene is TRBV2, the J gene TRBJ2-1, with 16 bases fitting TRBD2. The CDR3 has 16 residues. V was pared by 7 bases and J by 6 bases, with 6 bases of the junction left unmatched. Germline assignment: CDR1 SNHLY and CDR2 FYNNEI. CDR3 amino acids: CASTGTSGGAVNEQFF. Written as DNA, the CDR3 is TGTGCCAGCACCGGGACTAGCGGGGGGGCCGTCAATGAGCAGTTCTTC.